One and the same sample provided the 12 T cell receptor beta chains below, sequenced in a study of Ad26.COV2.S vaccination and SARS-CoV-2 variants. Assay used: immunoSEQ multiplex PCR; TCRdb lists only in-frame clones, some missing. Of 300,000 to 350,000 clones in the sample, roughly 90% were seen once. Sample treatment: around 19 received Ad26.COV2.S at low or high dose, single or two shots; about 5 received placebo; per-sample allocation not given. The samples were gathered on day 63 after the first injection of vaccine or placebo. This sample comprised peripheral blood, obtained in a trial of Ad26.COV2.S vaccine versus placebo. These receptor sequences come from a person aged 18-60 years who received the Ad26.COV2.S COVID-19 vaccine or a placebo.

This chain uses TRBV6-6 with TRBJ2-5, with 7 bases fitting TRBD2. Germline CDR1 reads MNHNY; CDR2 reads SVGAGI (reference sequence). The CDR3 contains 14 residues. After removal of 5 bases from V and 5 bases from J, the junction contained 8 bases not matched to a gene. CDR3: CASSRLGRVETQYF. The CDR3 bases are TGTGCCAGCAGTAGGCTGGGGAGGGTCGAGACCCAGTACTTC.

Only one count was recorded for this clone. This sequence joins TRBV6-5 and TRBJ1-6; TRBD1 matches 9 bases. CDR1 and CDR2 from the germline V gene are MNHEY and SVGAGI. The trim removed 7 bases at V and 14 bases at J, leaving 9 bases unmatched. The CDR3 runs to 13 residues. This chain's CDR3 is CASIGTGKVSLHF. CDR3 bases: TGTGCCAGCATTGGGACAGGGAAAGTCTCCCTCCACTTT.

V and J are TRBV7-9 and TRBJ1-4, with D hard to call. Germline V gene data show CDR1 as SEHNR and CDR2 as FQNEAQ (reference sequence). V gave up 1 base and J gave up 8 bases, with 23 bases separating them. This CDR3 contains 18 residues. The CDR3 sequence: CASSLVKINSPSGEKLFF. For the CDR3, the DNA is TGTGCCAGCAGCTTAGTTAAGATAAACTCACCCTCGGGAGAAAAACTGTTTTTT.

The V and J genes are TRBV7-3 and TRBJ1-2; D uncertain. The CDR3 sequence is 12 residues long. CDR1 and CDR2 from the germline V gene are SGHTA and FQGTGA. Trimming stripped 5 bases from V and 7 bases from J, with 11 bases between. For the CDR3, the DNA is TGTGCCAGCAGCCCTTTCGGCGGTGGCTACACCTTC. Translated, it gives CASSPFGGGYTF.

The CDR3 nucleotides read TGTGCCAGCATCTCCGGGACACAAAGCTCTGGGGCCAACGTCCTGACTTTC. As protein: CASISGTQSSGANVLTF. V gene TRBV28 combines with J gene TRBJ2-6; weak D call: TRBD1 (6 bases). The CDR3 contains 17 residues. V lost 7 bases to trimming and J lost 0 bases, with 16 bases between them. From germline, CDR1 is MDHEN and CDR2 SYDVKM.

This chain joins TRBV27 and TRBJ2-1; 7 positions agree with TRBD2. The CDR3 consists of 15 residues. The germline V gene has CDR1 MNHEY and CDR2 SMNVEV (reference sequence). V lost 0 bases and J lost 2; bases outside the gene matches: 1. The CDR3 DNA reads TGTGCCAGCAGTTTATCGGGGGGGACCTACAATGAGCAGTTCTTC. Translation: CASSLSGGTYNEQFF.

The chain uses TRBV7-8 and TRBJ2-3, with 10 bases that match TRBD2. With 5 bases clipped from V and 3 bases from J, the junction kept 14 bases outside the gene matches. The CDR3 runs 18 residues. Germline lookup yields CDR1 SGHVS and CDR2 FQNEAQ. CDR3 protein: CASSLPGTSDPGTDTQYF. The CDR3 DNA follows: TGTGCCAGCAGCCTGCCCGGGACTAGCGACCCTGGTACAGATACGCAGTATTTT.

The count of this clone is one. This rearrangement joins TRBV12-5 to TRBJ1-3; TRBD1 matches 11 bases. The CDR3 has 18 residues. With V trimmed by 2 bases and J by 0 bases, 6 bases remained unmatched. Per the germline V gene, CDR1 is LGHNT and CDR2 is FRNRAP. The CDR3 sequence: CASGLSPGTGGSGNTIYF. For the CDR3, the DNA is TGTGCTAGTGGTTTGTCTCCCGGGACAGGGGGCTCTGGAAACACCATATATTTT.

In this sample, this clone turned up once. This chain uses TRBV27 with TRBJ2-5; 7 bases agree with TRBD1. The germline V gene encodes CDR1 MNHEY and CDR2 SMNVEV (reference sequence). The CDR3 is 16 residues long. V trimming: 5 bases; J trimming: 1 base; junction bases outside the gene matches: 10. DNA for the CDR3: TGTGCCAGCAGTCCCCACCCGGGACAGTTCCAAGAGACCCAGTACTTC. It yields the protein CASSPHPGQFQETQYF.

The rearrangement joins TRBV28 to TRBJ2-1; 8 positions match TRBD1. Germline V CDR1 and CDR2: MDHEN, SYDVKM. V trimming: 5 bases; J trimming: 15 bases; junction bases outside the gene matches: 6. The CDR3 contains 11 residues. Here the CDR3 DNA reads TGTGCCAGCAGTATTACAGGGGGTTGGTTCTTC. Its protein is CASSITGGWFF. Combining the CDR3 with reference TRBV28 and TRBJ2-1 gives the whole variable domain DVKVTQSSRYLVKRTGEKVFLECVQDMDHENMFWYRQDPGLGLRLIYFSYDVKMKEKGDIPEGYSVSREKKERFSLILESASTNQTSMYLCASSITGGWFFGPGTRLTVL.

The V call is TRBV7-2, the J call TRBJ1-5; 10 bases map to TRBD1. The junction had 5 bases not matched to a gene; V was cut back by 5 bases and J by 7 bases. Germline loops: CDR1 SGHTA, CDR2 FQGNSA. CDR3 length: 14 amino acids. The CDR3 nucleotides are TGTGCCAGCAGCACGGGACAGGGGTGGCAGCCCCAGCATTTT. Residues: CASSTGQGWQPQHF.

Comment on this clone: Other DNA variants within this sample encode the same CDR3. V usage is TRBV5-1 and J usage is TRBJ2-5; D gene unclear. This CDR3 is built from 13 residues. CDR1 is SGHRS and CDR2 is YFSETQ in the germline V gene. V lost 0 bases, J lost 3 bases, and 6 bases lay in between. The CDR3: CASSLVGKETQYF. The CDR3 coding sequence is TGCGCCAGCAGCTTGGTAGGGAAAGAGACCCAGTACTTC.